This T cell receptor (beta chain) was obtained from a study of T cell changes during pregnancy in multiple sclerosis. Repertoires were generated with immunoSEQ multiplex PCR, while TCRdb's copy carries only in-frame clones and drops some. The table shows about 22,000 clones, with 75% to 95% occurring only once. The CDR3 is 12 amino acids. V was pared by 3 bases and J by 3 bases, with 5 bases between. The germline gives CDR1 SEHNR, CDR2 FQNEAQ (reference sequence). The sequenced sample was CD4+ T cells from peripheral blood mononuclear cells, obtained in the third trimester of pregnancy. The chain links TRBV7-9 to TRBJ2-5; D perhaps matches TRBD2 (5 bases). This receptor was taken from a female donor in good health, enrolled as a control in a pregnancy study. The CDR3 coding sequence is TGTGCCAGCAGCTTGAGGGAAGAGACCCAGTACTTC. It yields the protein CASSLREETQYF.